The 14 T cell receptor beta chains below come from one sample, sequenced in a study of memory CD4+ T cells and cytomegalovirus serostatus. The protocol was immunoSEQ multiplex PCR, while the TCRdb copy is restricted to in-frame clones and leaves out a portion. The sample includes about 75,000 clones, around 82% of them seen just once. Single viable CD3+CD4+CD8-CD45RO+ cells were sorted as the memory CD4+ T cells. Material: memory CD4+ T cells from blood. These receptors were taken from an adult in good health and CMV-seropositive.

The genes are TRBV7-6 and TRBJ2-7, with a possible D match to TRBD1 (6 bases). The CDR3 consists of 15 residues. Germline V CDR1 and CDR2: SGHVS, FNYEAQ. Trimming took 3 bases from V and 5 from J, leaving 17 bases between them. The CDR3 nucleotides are TGTGCCAGCAGCTTTGTCGCGGCAGGGGATCACGAGCAGTACTTC. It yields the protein CASSFVAAGDHEQYF.

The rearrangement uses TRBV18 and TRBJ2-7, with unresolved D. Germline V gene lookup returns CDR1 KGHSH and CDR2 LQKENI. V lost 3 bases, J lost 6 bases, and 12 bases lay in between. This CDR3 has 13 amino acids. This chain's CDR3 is CASSPLQHSEQYV. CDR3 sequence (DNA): TGTGCCAGCTCACCTCTACAACACTCCGAGCAGTACGTC.

CDR3 nucleotide sequence: TGTGCCAGTAGTGTCGGGACTAGCGGGGGGGATACGCAGTATTTT. This sequence encodes CASSVGTSGGDTQYF. The rearrangement joins TRBV19 to TRBJ2-3, with 15 bases matching TRBD2. The junction had 3 bases not matched to a gene; V was cut back by 5 bases and J by 6 bases. Germline CDR1 is LNHDA and CDR2 is SQIVND (reference sequence). The length of the CDR3 is 15 residues. The entire variable domain, with the rest obtained from reference TRBV19 and TRBJ2-3, is as follows: DGGITQSPKYLFRKEGQNVTLSCEQNLNHDAMYWYRQDPGQGLRLIYYSQIVNDFQKGDIAEGYSVSREKKESFPLTVTSAQKNPTAFYLCASSVGTSGGDTQYFGPGTRLTVL.

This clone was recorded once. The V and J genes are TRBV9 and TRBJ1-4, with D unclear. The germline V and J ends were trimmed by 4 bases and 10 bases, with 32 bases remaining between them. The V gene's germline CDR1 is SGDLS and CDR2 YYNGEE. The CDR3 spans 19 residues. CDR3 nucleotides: TGTGCCAGCAGCCCAGACGGCGGCAGGCTAACCCGGGGATTGGGAAAACTGTTTTTT. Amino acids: CASSPDGGRLTRGLGKLFF.

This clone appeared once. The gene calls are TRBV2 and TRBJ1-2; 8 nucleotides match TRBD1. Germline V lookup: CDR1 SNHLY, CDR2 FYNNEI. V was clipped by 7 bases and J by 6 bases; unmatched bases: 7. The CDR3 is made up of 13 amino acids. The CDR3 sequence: CASNRGEFDGYTF. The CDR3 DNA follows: TGTGCCAGCAACAGGGGGGAATTCGATGGCTACACCTTC.

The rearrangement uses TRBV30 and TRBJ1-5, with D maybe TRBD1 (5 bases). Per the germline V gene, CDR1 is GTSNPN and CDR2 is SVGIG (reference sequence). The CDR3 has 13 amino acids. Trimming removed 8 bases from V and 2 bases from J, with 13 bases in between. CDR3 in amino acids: CAVARDGNQPQHF. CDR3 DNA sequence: TGTGCCGTGGCGAGGGACGGCAATCAGCCCCAGCATTTT.

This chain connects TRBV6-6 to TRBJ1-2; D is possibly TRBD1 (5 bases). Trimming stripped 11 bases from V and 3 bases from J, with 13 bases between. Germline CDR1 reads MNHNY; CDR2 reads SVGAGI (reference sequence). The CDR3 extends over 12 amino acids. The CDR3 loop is CALGARDYGYTF. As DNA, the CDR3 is TGTGCCCTCGGGGCCAGGGACTATGGCTACACCTTC.

DNA for the CDR3: TGCAGCGTTGAAGTGGGACTCAACACAGATACGCAGTATTTT. Encoded protein: CSVEVGLNTDTQYF. The chain has TRBV29-1 and TRBJ2-3; D perhaps matches TRBD2 (6 bases). Germline V CDR1 and CDR2: SQVTM, ANQGSEA. Deletions cut 1 base from V and 2 bases from J, with 10 bases between. The CDR3 runs to 14 residues.

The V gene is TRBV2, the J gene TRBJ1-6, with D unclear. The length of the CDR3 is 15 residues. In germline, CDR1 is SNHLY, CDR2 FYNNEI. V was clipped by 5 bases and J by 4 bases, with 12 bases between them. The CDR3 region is CASSISIRYNSPLHF. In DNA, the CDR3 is TGTGCCAGCAGTATCAGCATCCGATATAATTCACCCCTCCACTTT.

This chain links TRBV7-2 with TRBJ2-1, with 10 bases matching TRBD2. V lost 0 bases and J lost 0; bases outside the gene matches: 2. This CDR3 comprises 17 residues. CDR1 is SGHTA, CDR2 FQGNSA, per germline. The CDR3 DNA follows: TGTGCCAGCAGCTTAGCTAGCGGGGGGAGCTCCTACAATGAGCAGTTCTTC. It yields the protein CASSLASGGSSYNEQFF.

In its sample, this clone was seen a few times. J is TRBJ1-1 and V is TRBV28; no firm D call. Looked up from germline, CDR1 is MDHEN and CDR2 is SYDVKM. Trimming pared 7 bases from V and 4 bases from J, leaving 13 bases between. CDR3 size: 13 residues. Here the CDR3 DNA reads TGTGCCAGCATACCCTCTACGAGCACTGAAGCTTTCTTT. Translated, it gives CASIPSTSTEAFF.

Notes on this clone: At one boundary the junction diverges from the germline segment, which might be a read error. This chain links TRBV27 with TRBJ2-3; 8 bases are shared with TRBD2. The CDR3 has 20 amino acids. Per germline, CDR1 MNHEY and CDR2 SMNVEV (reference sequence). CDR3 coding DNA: TGTGCCAGCAGTTTTACACGAAGAGGGCTAGCGGGCATGCCCACAGATATGCAGTATTTT. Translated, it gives CASSFTRRGLAGMPTDMQYF.

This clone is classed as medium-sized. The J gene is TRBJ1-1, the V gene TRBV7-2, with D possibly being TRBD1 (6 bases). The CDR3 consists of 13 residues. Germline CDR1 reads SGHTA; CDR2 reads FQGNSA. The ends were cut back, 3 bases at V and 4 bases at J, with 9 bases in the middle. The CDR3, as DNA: TGTGCCAGCAGCTTCTCACAGGGCACTGAAGCTTTCTTT. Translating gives CASSFSQGTEAFF.

The CDR3 nucleotides are TGTGCCAGCAGCTTAGGGGAGGTGGAGACCCAGTACTTC. This gives the protein CASSLGEVETQYF. The chain is built from TRBV7-9 and TRBJ2-5; D is perhaps TRBD2 (6 bases). This CDR3 has 13 residues. Germline V gives CDR1 SEHNR, CDR2 FQNEAQ (reference sequence). V lost 1 base, J lost 5 bases, and 8 bases lay in between.